Described below is a single T cell receptor (beta chain) sequence and its context. Antigen: not known. This entry belongs to a study of shared clonotypes between healthy human individuals. Regarding the study as a whole: The researchers took only blood, and tissue repertoires probably look different.

Adult Caucasians living in Nashville, Tennessee made up all of the donors. Amplification in unsorted PBMC replicate PCRs started from approximately 300 ng DNA, which equals about 30,000 T cell genomes. Here immunoSEQ multiplex PCR was the method, and the copy in TCRdb shows in-frame clones only, minus some. This table has approximately 500,000 clones, around 73% appearing once. V was shortened by 4 bases and J by 8 bases, with 11 bases between the two germline ends. The germline CDR1 and CDR2 sequences are SEHNR and FQNEAQ (reference sequence). This CDR3 spans 12 amino acids. The clonotype originates from a woman aged 40 to 50 in good health. Some clones in this sample may be carry-over from other donors' samples. V usage is TRBV7-9 and J usage is TRBJ1-1, with a tentative D call TRBD1 (5 bases). The sequencing input was PBMCs. CDR3 nucleotides: TGTGCCAGCAGCTCCTACAGGACGGAAGCTTTCTTT. It translates to CASSSYRTEAFF.